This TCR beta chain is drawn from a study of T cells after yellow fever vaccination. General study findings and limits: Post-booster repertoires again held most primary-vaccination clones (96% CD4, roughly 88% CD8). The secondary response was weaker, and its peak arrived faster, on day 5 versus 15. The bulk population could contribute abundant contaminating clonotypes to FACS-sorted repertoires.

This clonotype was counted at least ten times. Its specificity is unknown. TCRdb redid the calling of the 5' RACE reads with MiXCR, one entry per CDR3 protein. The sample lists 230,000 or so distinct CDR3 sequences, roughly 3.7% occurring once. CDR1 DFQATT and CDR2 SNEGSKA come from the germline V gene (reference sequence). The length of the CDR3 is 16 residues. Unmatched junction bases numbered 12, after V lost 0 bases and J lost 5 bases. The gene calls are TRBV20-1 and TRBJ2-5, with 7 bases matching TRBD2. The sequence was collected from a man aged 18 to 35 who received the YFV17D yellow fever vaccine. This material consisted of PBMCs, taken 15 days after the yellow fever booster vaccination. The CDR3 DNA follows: TGCAGTGCTAGAGATCGGTCCCCGGCGGGGGACGAGACCCAGTACTTC. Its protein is CSARDRSPAGDETQYF.